This T cell receptor beta chain was sequenced for a study of PD-1 blockade in classical Hodgkin lymphoma. Study conclusions and caveats: TCR diversity at baseline was reported to be reduced in newly diagnosed patients relative to healthy donors. Why the repertoires differ is still unclear, perhaps disease activity or prior therapy.

This clone has more than one count but fewer than ten. Its antigen is undetermined. This CDR3 is 13 amino acids long. Germline V gene lookup returns CDR1 SGHRS and CDR2 YFSETQ. V was trimmed by 3 bases and J by 0 bases, leaving 6 bases between them. Libraries were prepared by immunoSEQ multiplex PCR; TCRdb keeps only in-frame clonotypes and omits some of them. The sample consists of roughly 70,000 clones, more than 85% of them appearing once. As for time point: newly diagnosed, previously untreated cHL patient sample. PBMCs from untreated, newly diagnosed classical Hodgkin lymphoma were comparison samples.

Material for sequencing was peripheral blood mononuclear cells (PBMCs). This chain joins TRBV5-1 and TRBJ1-1; no reliable D call. The TCR sequence derives from a human donor with classical Hodgkin lymphoma. CDR3 loop: CASSWYLNTEAFF. DNA for the CDR3: TGCGCCAGCAGCTGGTACTTGAACACTGAAGCTTTCTTT.